This T cell receptor beta chain was observed in a study of cytomegalovirus exposure and HLA in healthy donors. Whole-study findings and limits: Clonal expansion was found to be greater in HLA-associated TCR beta chains than in equally common others in a later analysis.

Sampled while nominally healthy, donors likely had unrecorded immune exposures. V gave up 0 bases and J gave up 3 bases, with 13 bases separating them. The CDR3 runs 15 residues. Per germline, CDR1 SGDLS and CDR2 YYNGEE. The PCR had 60 Vbeta and 13 Jbeta primers. Libraries were prepared by immunoSEQ multiplex PCR; TCRdb keeps only in-frame clonotypes and omits some of them. In the table there are 120,000 to 150,000 clones, over 60% of which are singletons. Note on this clone: Its antigen remains unknown.

The sample consisted of PBMCs. V and J are TRBV9 and TRBJ2-7; tentative D call: TRBD1 (5 bases). This sequence was found in a male donor in good health and CMV-seropositive. CDR3 nucleotide sequence: TGTGCCAGCAGCGTAGCTGGGGCCGCGCTCTACGAGCAGTACTTC. This gives the protein CASSVAGAALYEQYF.